Detailed here is one TCR beta chain. The data were obtained in a study of blood T cell repertoires in COVID-19. Study-level background: Samples of COVID-19 (acute and convalescent) were obtained from the United States, Italy and Spain. In each case, the material was cDNA or gDNA derived from T cells, B-cell-depleted T cells, or PBMCs.

Source study methods: The assay estimated nucleated cells by amplifying reference gene primers. Using immunoSEQ multiplex PCR, the repertoire was profiled, and TCRdb retains in-frame clones only, with some absent. The D gene and trimming were derived from the DNA, and the V and J assignments and clone size from that table. The data hold tens of thousands of clones, with around 90% observed a single time. This clonotype was sampled from a human donor in a cohort sampled during active COVID-19. The donor label of this sample is uncertain. The sequenced sample consisted of peripheral blood.

CDR3 DNA sequence: TGTGCCAGCAGGCTCCGGACAGCCTGGGGGGAAAAACTGTTTTTT. It encodes CASRLRTAWGEKLFF. The rearrangement joins TRBV27 to TRBJ1-4; tentative D call: TRBD1 (6 bases). Germline CDR1 reads MNHEY; CDR2 reads SMNVEV (reference sequence). Trimming took 6 bases from V and 8 from J, leaving 19 bases between them. CDR3 length: 15 amino acids.